A selection of T cell receptor beta chains follows, all from one sample in a study of OX40 agonist ivuxolimab in advanced cancers. Sequencing was performed with immunoSEQ multiplex PCR; in TCRdb, only in-frame clones are kept and a portion is missing. This table has approximately 70,000 clones, approximately 91% appearing once. Sequences were derived from CD4+ or CD8+ T cells sorted from blood, sampled in a trial of the OX40 agonist ivuxolimab. The source is an adult with an advanced solid tumor such as melanoma, head and neck, liver or kidney cancer. The CDR3 runs from the conserved cysteine through the conserved F or W. D genes are given only for firm matches. Some rows have no size entry. The others give once, few or many, or a class for an expanded clone.

>TRBJ1-5|TRBV7-8|NA|NA
TGTGCCAGCAGCCGACAGGAGAATCAGCCCCAGCATTTT
CASSRQENQPQHF
>TRBJ2-7|TRBV2|NA|NA
TGTGCCAGCAAGACGGCCGGGGGCGAGCAGTACTTC
CASKTAGGEQYF
>TRBJ1-4|TRBV5-4|TRBD1|NA
TGTGCCAGCAGCTTGTACGGGGGACAGGATAATGAAAAACTGTTTTTT
CASSLYGGQDNEKLFF
>TRBJ1-2|TRBV20-1|NA|NA
TGCAGTGCTACCCCGGGCTATGGCTACACCTTC
CSATPGYGYTF
>TRBJ1-3|TRBV18|NA|NA
TGTGCCAGCTCACCCGGCAGGACTGGAAACACCATATATTTT
CASSPGRTGNTIYF
>TRBJ1-4|TRBV7-9|NA|NA
TGTGCCAGCAGCCCCCCCGGGGCGGAAAAACTGTTTTTT
CASSPPGAEKLFF
>TRBJ1-1|TRBV12-5|TRBD1|NA
TGTGCTAGTGGTCCTATGAGGACAGGGGACAACACTGAAGCTTTCTTT
CASGPMRTGDNTEAFF
>TRBJ2-1|TRBV7-6|TRBD2|NA
TGTGCCAGCAGCTTAGCTCCTACTAGCGGGCTTGGTTTCTTC
CASSLAPTSGLGFF
>TRBJ2-2|TRBV7-2|NA|NA
TGTGCCAGCAGCTTAGCGCTTTTGAAGGGCACCGGGGAGCTGTTTTTT
CASSLALLKGTGELFF
>TRBJ2-5|TRBV9|TRBD2|once
TGTGCCAGCAGCAGGACTAGCGGGAGCGAAGAGACCCAGTACTTC
CASSRTSGSEETQYF
>TRBJ2-1|TRBV2|NA|NA
TGTGCCAGCAGTGAATCGGTCCTAGCTGCCAATGAGCAGTTCTTC
CASSESVLAANEQFF
>TRBJ2-7|TRBV11-2|TRBD2|NA
TGTGCCAGCAGCCGAGGACTAGCGTCGTACGAGCAGTACTTC
CASSRGLASYEQYF
>TRBJ1-5|TRBV28|TRBD1|NA
TGTGTTACAGGGGGCGGACATAGCAATCAGCCCCAGCATTTT
CVTGGGHSNQPQHF
>TRBJ2-7|TRBV6-5|NA|NA
TGTGCCAGCACGTCGGGTGGGTCCTCCTACGAGCAGTACTTC
CASTSGGSSYEQYF
>TRBJ2-7|TRBV6-5|NA|NA
TGTGCCAGCAGGGACCAGGGCTACGAGCAGTACTTC
CASRDQGYEQYF
>TRBJ1-4|TRBV6-1|NA|NA
TGTGCCAGCAAGTTCTACGAGGGAAAACTGTTTTTT
CASKFYEGKLFF
>TRBJ2-5|TRBV2|TRBD2|NA
TGTGCCAGCAGTCTCTTGGGACTAGCATCAGAGACCCAGTACTTC
CASSLLGLASETQYF
>TRBJ2-3|TRBV18|NA|NA
TGTGCCAGCTCACAGGATACGCAGTATTTT
CASSQDTQYF
>TRBJ2-3|TRBV10-1|NA|few
TGCGCCAGCAGTGGAGGGGTCACAACGGATACGCAGTATTTT
CASSGGVTTDTQYF
>TRBJ2-1|TRBV7-4|NA|NA
TGTGCCAGTACAGCCTTACACGCGACCGTAACCAATGAGCAGTTCTTC
CASTALHATVTNEQFF
>TRBJ2-3|TRBV7-2|NA|NA
TGTGCCAGCAACTCCCGGAAGGTTACAGATACGCAGTATTTT
CASNSRKVTDTQYF
>TRBJ1-1|TRBV19|TRBD1|once
TGTGCCAGTAGCCCTCAGGGACAGGGGGTAGCGAACACTGAAGCTTTCTTT
CASSPQGQGVANTEAFF
>TRBJ2-3|TRBV12-5|TRBD2|NA
TGTGCTAGTGGCCCGACCACTAGCGGGAGCGGAGATACGCAGTATTTT
CASGPTTSGSGDTQYF
>TRBJ2-7|TRBV2|NA|NA
TGTGCCAGCAGTTTCTCCTACGAGCAGTACTTC
CASSFSYEQYF
>TRBJ1-5|TRBV7-2|NA|NA
TGTGCCAGCAGCTTCCGGGGGTATCAGCCCCAGCATTTT
CASSFRGYQPQHF
>TRBJ2-7|TRBV5-6|TRBD2|NA
TGTGCCAGCAGCTTAAAGGTGTCGGGATGGGGGGGTTCTTACGAGCAGTACTTC
CASSLKVSGWGGSYEQYF
>TRBJ1-6|TRBV5-1|NA|NA
TGCGCCAGCAGGGACCCTACAGGAAAAAATTCACCCCTCCACTTT
CASRDPTGKNSPLHF
>TRBJ2-1|TRBV6-6|NA|NA
TGTGCCAGCAATGCGCTGAGGGACAATGAGCAGTTCTTC
CASNALRDNEQFF
>TRBJ2-1|TRBV9|NA|NA
TGTGCCAGCAGCACCTCCTCTAGTGCGGTCTACAATGAGCAGTTCTTC
CASSTSSSAVYNEQFF
>TRBJ1-1|TRBV19|NA|NA
TGTGCCAGTAGTATAAATCGGGTGACGAACACTGAAGCTTTCTTT
CASSINRVTNTEAFF
>TRBJ2-7|TRBV10-3|NA|NA
TGTGCCATCAGTGAGGGGGCAATCTCCTACGAGCAGTACTTC
CAISEGAISYEQYF
>TRBJ1-1|TRBV10-3|NA|NA
TGTGCCATCAGTGTAGAGAACACTGAAGCTTTCTTT
CAISVENTEAFF
>TRBJ2-1|TRBV10-3|NA|NA
TGTGCCATCAGTGAGGGGGTAGGCTCCTACAATGAGCAGTTCTTC
CAISEGVGSYNEQFF